These 30 T cell receptor beta chains originate from one sample sequenced in a study of cytomegalovirus exposure and HLA in healthy donors. TCRdb keeps only in-frame clones here, not all; method: immunoSEQ multiplex PCR. Of around 98,000 clones listed, 70% to 90% are singletons. Input material: PBMCs. The source of these receptors is a woman aged 25-40 years in good health and CMV-seronegative.

In its sample, this clone was seen once. V gene TRBV27 combines with J gene TRBJ2-1, with TRBD1 matching over 7 bases. The CDR3 is 15 amino acids. Germline V gene data show CDR1 as MNHEY and CDR2 as SMNVEV (reference sequence). V shed 0 bases and J 4 bases; nucleotides not matched to a gene: 3. CDR3 nucleotides: TGTGCCAGCAGTTTATCGGGACAGCCATACAATGAGCAGTTCTTC. Translation: CASSLSGQPYNEQFF.

The V gene is TRBV7-8, the J gene TRBJ2-7; TRBD1 aligns across 8 bases. Germline CDR1 SGHVS, CDR2 FQNEAQ. The CDR3 contains 15 residues. The V and J ends lost 5 bases and 5 bases, in that order; junction bases with no gene match: 11. The CDR3 DNA reads TGTGCCAGCAGCCGCTCCTCCGGGACAGGTAACGAGCAGTACTTC. Translating gives CASSRSSGTGNEQYF.

This chain joins TRBV2 and TRBJ2-1; 9 positions match TRBD2. The CDR3 totals 13 residues. V shed 4 bases and J 11 bases; nucleotides not matched to a gene: 6. Germline CDR1 reads SNHLY; CDR2 reads FYNNEI. The CDR3 region has the DNA TGTGCCAGCAGTGGGGCTAGCGGGGAGAAGCAGTTCTTC. Its translation is CASSGASGEKQFF.

This chain connects TRBV29-1 to TRBJ1-2, with 9 bases matching TRBD1. Unmatched junction bases numbered 6, after V lost 5 bases and J lost 8 bases. Germline V gene sequence: CDR1 SQVTM, CDR2 ANQGSEA. The CDR3 length is 12 residues. The CDR3 spells CSVPGQGNGYTF. The CDR3 DNA reads TGCAGCGTTCCGGGACAGGGAAACGGCTACACCTTC.

The J gene is TRBJ2-3, the V gene TRBV9; 8 nucleotides line up with TRBD2. The CDR3 loop spans 14 amino acids. Germline-derived CDR1 and CDR2 are SGDLS and YYNGEE. J lost 5 bases, V lost 0 bases, and 2 bases had no gene match. CDR3 residues: CASSVESGGDTQYF. CDR3 coding DNA: TGTGCCAGCAGCGTAGAAAGCGGGGGAGATACGCAGTATTTT.

The chain carries TRBV6-5 and TRBJ1-1; 9 bases are shared with TRBD1. The germline CDR1 and CDR2 sequences are MNHEY and SVGAGI. This CDR3 region has 15 residues. Unmatched junction bases numbered 7, after V lost 0 bases and J lost 8 bases. CDR3 coding DNA: TGTGCCAGCAGTTACTCGGCACAGGGGGCCGACGAAGCTTTCTTT. Translating it yields CASSYSAQGADEAFF.

This sequence joins TRBV4-1 and TRBJ1-5, with 7 bases fitting TRBD1. This CDR3 has 17 residues. Germline V CDR1 and CDR2: MGHRA, YSYEKL. V gave up 0 bases and J gave up 6 bases; unmatched junction bases: 11. The CDR3 is CASSQDLQGGRRQPQHF. The CDR3 region has the DNA TGCGCCAGCAGCCAAGACCTACAAGGGGGCCGGCGTCAGCCCCAGCATTTT.

The chain combines TRBV30 with TRBJ2-7, with 11 bases lining up with TRBD2. CDR1 and CDR2 from the germline V gene are GTSNPN and SVGIG (reference sequence). With 1 base clipped from V and 6 bases from J, the junction kept 8 bases outside the gene matches. There are 15 residues in the CDR3. In DNA, the CDR3 is TGTGCCTGGAGTGCCTCACTAGCGGGAGCCTCCGAGCAGTACTTC. Its protein is CAWSASLAGASEQYF.

V usage is TRBV15 and J usage is TRBJ1-5; weak D call: TRBD1 (6 bases). Between the trimmed V and J ends, which lost 2 bases and 6 bases, there was a span of 14 bases. The germline V gene has CDR1 LNHNV and CDR2 YYDKDF (reference sequence). This CDR3 spans 15 amino acids. CDR3 DNA sequence: TGTGCCACCAGCAGAAGAGCAGGGGAGGGTCAGCCCCAGCATTTT. Amino acid sequence: CATSRRAGEGQPQHF.

The genes are TRBV4-1 and TRBJ2-1; TRBD2 agrees at 7 bases. The CDR3 spans 13 residues. CDR1 and CDR2 (germline): MGHRA, YSYEKL. V was clipped by 7 bases and J by 14 bases; unmatched bases: 14. This CDR3 is CASNNLLGREKFF. The CDR3 DNA sequence: TGCGCCAGCAATAATCTCTTAGGGCGGGAGAAGTTCTTC.

The chain has TRBV27 and TRBJ2-2; D call uncertain. Per the germline V gene, CDR1 is MNHEY and CDR2 is SMNVEV (reference sequence). There are 14 residues in the CDR3. The V end lost 0 bases, the J end lost 6 bases, and 8 bases lay between the germline ends. DNA of the CDR3: TGTGCCAGCAGTTTATCGTTAGCCGCCGGGGAGCTGTTTTTT. Protein sequence: CASSLSLAAGELFF.

This chain links TRBV6-6 with TRBJ2-7, with TRBD2 matching over 8 bases. Germline assignment: CDR1 MNHNY and CDR2 SVGAGI (reference sequence). This CDR3 has 15 amino acids. Trimming cost V 6 bases and J 0 bases; bases outside gene matches: 7. This chain's CDR3 is CASSTAAGGSYEQYF. The CDR3 coding sequence is TGTGCCAGCAGCACCGCTGCGGGGGGCTCCTACGAGCAGTACTTC.

In its sample, this clone was seen once. The V and J genes are TRBV27 and TRBJ2-1; TRBD1 matches at 7 bases. The V gene end was trimmed by 6 bases and the J gene end by 9 bases; junction bases not matched to a gene: 5. CDR3 length: 12 amino acids. The germline V gene has CDR1 MNHEY and CDR2 SMNVEV (reference sequence). This CDR3 is CASSLTGIEQFF. CDR3 bases: TGTGCCAGCAGCCTGACAGGGATTGAGCAGTTCTTC.

The rearrangement uses TRBV27 and TRBJ2-1, with 8 bases matching TRBD1. With V trimmed by 10 bases and J by 2 bases, 7 bases remained unmatched. From germline, CDR1 is MNHEY and CDR2 SMNVEV (reference sequence). This CDR3 has 14 amino acids. CDR3 in amino acids: CANDRGKAYNEQFF. The CDR3, as DNA: TGTGCCAACGACAGGGGTAAGGCCTACAATGAGCAGTTCTTC.

The V and J genes are TRBV5-1 and TRBJ2-7, with D perhaps matching TRBD1 (6 bases). V was pared by 2 bases and J by 7 bases, with 10 bases between. Germline V gives CDR1 SGHRS, CDR2 YFSETQ. CDR3 length: 12 amino acids. CDR3 sequence: CASSLRGQEQYF. DNA for the CDR3: TGCGCCAGCAGCTTAAGAGGACAGGAGCAGTACTTC.

The chain joins TRBV29-1 to TRBJ2-7; the D gene is possibly TRBD1 (6 bases). Germline CDR1 SQVTM, CDR2 ANQGSEA. There are 13 residues in the CDR3. Trimming shortened V by 4 bases and J by 4 bases, and 14 bases separated the two germline ends. This chain's CDR3 is CSVVAQGLYEQYF. In DNA form, the CDR3 reads TGCAGCGTTGTCGCGCAGGGGTTATACGAGCAGTACTTC.

This rearrangement joins TRBV28 to TRBJ1-1; D not certain. Germline values: CDR1 MDHEN, CDR2 SYDVKM. V was trimmed by 5 bases and J by 7 bases, leaving 11 bases between them. The CDR3 runs 12 residues. The CDR3 sequence: CASSQRWYEAFF. CDR3 nucleotide sequence: TGTGCCAGCAGTCAACGGTGGTATGAAGCTTTCTTT.

V is TRBV5-1 and J is TRBJ2-7; 7 bases line up with TRBD1. Per the germline V gene, CDR1 is SGHRS and CDR2 is YFSETQ. The CDR3 totals 14 residues. The J segment lost 0 bases and the V segment lost 4 bases, leaving 4 bases of the junction unmatched. In DNA form, the CDR3 reads TGCGCCAGCAGCCGGGACAGAAGCTCCTACGAGCAGTACTTC. Its translation is CASSRDRSSYEQYF.

The V gene is TRBV6-4, the J gene TRBJ2-2; 9 bases line up with TRBD2. With 4 bases clipped from V and 4 bases from J, the junction kept 4 bases outside the gene matches. This CDR3 contains 15 residues. The germline CDR1 and CDR2 sequences are MRHNA and SNTAGT. The CDR3 nucleotides are TGTGCCAGCAGTGCGCTAGCGGGAAGCACCGGGGAGCTGTTTTTT. It yields the protein CASSALAGSTGELFF.

The chain combines TRBV19 with TRBJ2-7; 7 bases line up with TRBD1. Germline lookup yields CDR1 LNHDA and CDR2 SQIVND (reference sequence). There are 14 residues in the CDR3. J gave up 4 bases and V 4 bases, and 7 bases lay outside the gene matches. CDR3 bases: TGTGCCAGTAGTACTAGACAGGGCCCATACGAGCAGTACTTC. This sequence encodes CASSTRQGPYEQYF.

The V and J genes are TRBV7-2 and TRBJ2-3, with D perhaps TRBD2 (5 bases). Per germline, CDR1 SGHTA and CDR2 FQGNSA. V dropped 4 bases and J dropped 6 bases, with 11 bases sitting between them. The CDR3 runs 13 residues. CDR3 coding DNA: TGTGCCAGCAGCTCGTACGGGGAGGATACGCAGTATTTT. This sequence encodes CASSSYGEDTQYF.

The V gene is TRBV7-2, the J gene TRBJ2-7; D might be TRBD2 (5 bases). The CDR3 extends over 14 amino acids. V gave up 1 base and J gave up 5 bases, with 12 bases separating them. Germline V gene lookup returns CDR1 SGHTA and CDR2 FQGNSA. CDR3 residues: CASSLGLAFDEQYF. The CDR3 coding sequence is TGTGCCAGCAGCTTAGGTTTAGCGTTCGACGAGCAGTACTTC.

On this clone itself: At one end the junction does not follow the germline gene, possibly because of a read error. The rearrangement joins TRBV2 to TRBJ1-2; 9 bases are shared with TRBD1. This CDR3 is 14 amino acids long. Germline CDR1 is SNHLY and CDR2 is FYNNEI. The CDR3 DNA reads TGTGCCAGCAGTGGGGACAGGGTCGGGTATGGCCACACCTTC. It codes for CASSGDRVGYGHTF.

The chain has TRBV6-6 and TRBJ1-2, with a possible D match to TRBD1 (5 bases). From germline, CDR1 is MNHNY and CDR2 SVGAGI (reference sequence). Trimming left V 2 bases short and J 4 bases short, with 11 bases between. The CDR3 has 14 amino acids. The CDR3 DNA sequence: TGTGCCAGCAGTTACGACAGTAGGAGCTATGGCTACACCTTC. Translated, it gives CASSYDSRSYGYTF.

The rearrangement uses TRBV21-1 and TRBJ2-7; TRBD2, the D gene given by the table, was not confirmed from the DNA. TRBV21-1 is listed as a pseudogene. The CDR3 runs to 15 residues. CDR3 nucleotides: TGTGCCAGCAGCAAAAGAAGTTACAAGAGGGACGAGCAGTACTTC. Encoded protein: CASSKRSYKRDEQYF.

This clone has only a few counts. J is TRBJ1-2 and V is TRBV27; D uncertain. Trimming pared 8 bases from V and 7 bases from J, leaving 14 bases between. The CDR3 runs 12 residues. Germline CDR1 is MNHEY and CDR2 is SMNVEV (reference sequence). The DNA for the CDR3 is TGTGCCAGCTACGGGGTCCCCCCTGGCTACACCTTC. Its translation: CASYGVPPGYTF.

This chain uses TRBV4-1 with TRBJ2-7, with 9 bases identical to TRBD1. The germline V gene encodes CDR1 MGHRA and CDR2 YSYEKL. V lost 1 base and J lost 5; bases outside the gene matches: 9. This CDR3 region has 16 residues. CDR3 protein: CASSQVGGQGKNEQYF. CDR3 DNA sequence: TGCGCCAGCAGCCAAGTAGGAGGACAGGGGAAGAACGAGCAGTACTTC.

The rearrangement joins TRBV27 to TRBJ1-4; tentative D call: TRBD1 (5 bases). Germline V gives CDR1 MNHEY, CDR2 SMNVEV (reference sequence). The CDR3 is made up of 14 amino acids. V gave up 10 bases and J gave up 8 bases, with 20 bases separating them. The DNA of the CDR3 is TGTGCCACAGGGAATCGGGGACTCGGGGAAAAACTGTTTTTT. This gives the protein CATGNRGLGEKLFF.

The chain uses TRBV29-1 and TRBJ2-7; 8 nucleotides line up with TRBD1. The CDR3 contains 16 residues. After removal of 8 bases from V and 4 bases from J, the junction contained 19 bases not matched to a gene. Germline assignment: CDR1 SQVTM and CDR2 ANQGSEA. CDR3 sequence reads: CSFSYGTGANGYEQYF. In nucleotides, the CDR3 is TGCAGCTTTTCTTATGGGACAGGAGCTAACGGGTACGAGCAGTACTTC.

The chain carries TRBV28 and TRBJ1-2; D is undetermined. Trimming shortened V by 2 bases and J by 1 base, and 11 bases separated the two germline ends. Germline V lookup: CDR1 MDHEN, CDR2 SYDVKM. CDR3 length: 15 residues. The CDR3 protein is CASSLVGSGNYGYTF. The CDR3 nucleotides are TGTGCCAGCAGTTTAGTGGGGAGTGGTAACTATGGCTACACCTTC.